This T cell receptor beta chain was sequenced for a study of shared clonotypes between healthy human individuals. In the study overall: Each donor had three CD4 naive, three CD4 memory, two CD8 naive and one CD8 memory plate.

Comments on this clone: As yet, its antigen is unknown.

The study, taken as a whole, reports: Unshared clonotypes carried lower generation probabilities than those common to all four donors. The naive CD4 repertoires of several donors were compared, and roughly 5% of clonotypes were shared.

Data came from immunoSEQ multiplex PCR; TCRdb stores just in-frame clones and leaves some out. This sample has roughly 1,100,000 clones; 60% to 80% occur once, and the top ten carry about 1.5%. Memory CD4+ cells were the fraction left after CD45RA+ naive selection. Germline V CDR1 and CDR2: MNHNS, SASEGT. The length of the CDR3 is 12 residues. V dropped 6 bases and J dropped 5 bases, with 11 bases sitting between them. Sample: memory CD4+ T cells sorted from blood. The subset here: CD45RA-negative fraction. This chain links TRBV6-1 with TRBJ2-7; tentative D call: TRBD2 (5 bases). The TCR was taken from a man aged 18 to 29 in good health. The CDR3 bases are TGTGCCAGCAGCCCCCGGGGAGACGAGCAGTACTTC. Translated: CASSPRGDEQYF.